A selection of T cell receptor beta chains follows, all from one sample in a study of control samples from healthy donors and cancer patients. Some clones are missing from TCRdb's copy, which holds only in-frame ones; the method was immunoSEQ multiplex PCR. Of about 63,000 clones listed, 85% were seen once; the top ten hold about 5%. Source material: blood. All receptors come from a middle-aged man in good health. Both conserved end residues are part of each CDR3. A D gene is named only where the DNA matches it firmly. The size entry is marked missing in some rows and otherwise reads once, few, many or a size class.

CDR3 length,J gene,D gene,V gene,clone size,CDR3 DNA,CDR3 protein
15,TRBJ2-1,.,TRBV27,.,TGTGCCAGCAGTTTAGGGGGGACCAGGGCCTATGAGCAGTTCTTC,CASSLGGTRAYEQFF
15,TRBJ2-6,.,TRBV5-4,.,TGTGCCAGCAGCTTTATATCCTCTGGGGCCAACGTCCTGACTTTC,CASSFISSGANVLTF
13,TRBJ1-6,.,TRBV6-4,.,TGTGCCAGCAGTGACTCTTATAATTCACCCCTCCACTTT,CASSDSYNSPLHF
16,TRBJ2-1,TRBD2,TRBV7-3,.,TGTGCCAGCAGCTCAGACGGGACTAGCGGGAGGCATGAGCAGTTCTTC,CASSSDGTSGRHEQFF
16,TRBJ1-3,.,TRBV4-3,.,TGCGCCAGCAGCCAAGATCGGGCAACCTCTGGAAACACCATATATTTT,CASSQDRATSGNTIYF
16,TRBJ1-6,.,TRBV25-1,.,TGTGCCAGCAGCGCCGAACAGAGCTCCTATAATTCACCCCTCCACTTT,CASSAEQSSYNSPLHF
14,TRBJ2-7,TRBD1,TRBV5-1,.,TGCGCCAGCAGCGGAAAGGGACAGTTATACGAGCAGTACTTC,CASSGKGQLYEQYF
15,TRBJ1-5,TRBD1,TRBV19,.,TGTGCCACCCTCAAACCGGGACAGGGGATTCAGCCCCAGCATTTT,CATLKPGQGIQPQHF
15,TRBJ1-5,.,TRBV6-5,.,TGTGCCAGCAGTTACTCGGGGGCAAACAATCAGCCCCAGCATTTT,CASSYSGANNQPQHF
12,TRBJ1-2,.,TRBV24-1,few,TGTGCCACCAGTGACCTGGACAGTGGCTACACCTTC,CATSDLDSGYTF
15,TRBJ2-1,.,TRBV7-8,.,TGTGCCAGCAGCCAGGGAGGAGGGACCTACAATGAGCAGTTCTTC,CASSQGGGTYNEQFF
14,TRBJ1-1,.,TRBV9,.,TGTGCCAGCACCCGGACAGCCATGAACACTGAAGCTTTCTTT,CASTRTAMNTEAFF
16,TRBJ2-1,TRBD2,TRBV4-1,.,TGCGCCAGCAGCCAAGGGCGGGGGGCCCCCTACAATGAGCAGTTCTTC,CASSQGRGAPYNEQFF
12,TRBJ2-2,.,TRBV30,.,TGTGCCCTACGAGTTGCGACCGGGGAGCTGTTTTTT,CALRVATGELFF
15,TRBJ2-7,.,TRBV5-1,.,TGCGCCAGCAGCTTTCGGGCCAGCCCAATCTACGAGCAGTACTTC,CASSFRASPIYEQYF
18,TRBJ1-5,.,TRBV6-4,.,TGTGCCAGCAGTCTCAATCTGGTGGGACAATATAGCAATCAGCCCCAGCATTTT,CASSLNLVGQYSNQPQHF
14,TRBJ1-6,.,TRBV2,.,TGTGCCAGCAGTGAAGGCAGCAATAATTCACCCCTCCACTTT,CASSEGSNNSPLHF
17,TRBJ2-5,.,TRBV25-1,.,TGTGCCAGCAGTGAATACGTAGGCAGGCAATTATCGGAGACCCAGTACTTC,CASSEYVGRQLSETQYF
14,TRBJ2-1,TRBD1,TRBV28,.,TGTGCCAGCAGTTTAGTGAGAGGACAGGGAAGGCAGTTCTTC,CASSLVRGQGRQFF
15,TRBJ1-1,.,TRBV19,.,TGTGCCAGTAGTATAGAGGGCACCTTGAACACTGAAGCTTTCTTT,CASSIEGTLNTEAFF
15,TRBJ2-1,TRBD2,TRBV14,.,TGTGCCAGCAGCCTTACTAGCGGGAGTAATAATGAGCAGTTCTTC,CASSLTSGSNNEQFF
13,TRBJ1-5,.,TRBV25-1,few,TGTGCCAGCAGGGGGCCCCTTAATCAGCCCCAGCATTTT,CASRGPLNQPQHF
13,TRBJ1-1,.,TRBV7-9,.,TGTGCCAGCAGAAGGGCTGATGAGCCTGAAGCTTTCTTT,CASRRADEPEAFF
15,TRBJ2-3,.,TRBV7-9,.,TGTGCCAGCAGCTTGAGGGCGGACGGCACAGATACGCAGTATTTT,CASSLRADGTDTQYF
13,TRBJ1-2,.,TRBV30,.,TGTGCCTGGAGTGATTCGGGAGCCTATGGCTACACCTTC,CAWSDSGAYGYTF
14,TRBJ2-5,.,TRBV28,.,TGTGCCAGCAGTTTATCAGGCGGGGAGGAGACCCAGTACTTC,CASSLSGGEETQYF
15,TRBJ1-3,.,TRBV5-4,.,TGTGCCAGCAGCTCCCTGGGAGGGGCAGGAAACACCATATATTTT,CASSSLGGAGNTIYF